This paragraph covers one TCR beta chain sequence. Its antigen is unknown. This specimen belongs to a study of CXCR3-negative and CXCR3-positive naive CD8 T cells. Study-level results: Naive cells that were CXCR3-positive had more hydrophobic TRB CDR3s (compared with CXCR3-negative naive cells).

The length of the CDR3 is 13 residues. In germline, CDR1 is LNHDA, CDR2 SQIVND (reference sequence). 5' RACE that incorporated UMI labels was used to prepare the TRB cDNA libraries. TCRdb re-analyzed the 5' RACE reads; it lists each CDR3 protein once, without DNA. This sample lists under 85,000 distinct CDR3 sequences; its ten largest clones have 0.7% to 0.8%. The chain combines TRBV19 with TRBJ1-1; as DNA is missing, the TRBD1 call by TCRdb cannot be tested. The receptor's source is a human donor in good health. Some clones in this sample may be carry-over from other donors' samples. The source material was naive CXCR3+ CD8+ T cells from blood. Subset noted: CD45RO-CCR7+CD27+CD95- naive CD8+ T cells expressing CXCR3 (TNR3+). The CDR3 here is CASSSGGNTEAFF.